The subject of this entry is one TCR beta chain. Its antigen is undetermined. Germline CDR1 and CDR2: SGDLS and YYNGEE. Trimming cost V 1 base and J 3 bases, with 11 bases left between them. This CDR3 contains 15 residues. These data originate in a study of T cell responses to AZD1222 COVID-19 vaccine. Overall study findings and caveats: Donor demographics were predominantly white British with a female majority; clonal diversity may be underestimated.

Profiling relied on immunoSEQ multiplex PCR, and the TCRdb table lists in-frame clones only, not all of them. The sample has roughly 120,000 clones, roughly 91% seen once; the top ten hold approximately 5%. Second-dose recipients at about 4 or about 12 weeks were treated as one pooled group. This specimen was peripheral blood, taken 28 days after the second AZD1222 dose. The clonotype comes from an adult who received the AZD1222 COVID-19 vaccine. V is TRBV9 and J is TRBJ1-5, with D possibly matching TRBD1 (6 bases). The CDR3, as DNA: TGTGCCAGCAGCGTAAGTGGACAGTTCAATCAGCCCCAGCATTTT. Amino acid sequence: CASSVSGQFNQPQHF.